The T cell receptor beta chain under discussion was sequenced for a study of early T cells in non-severe SARS-CoV-2 infection. Across the whole study: The authors sequenced bulk RNA from unsorted whole blood, leaving chains unpaired. General study findings and limits: The study's VDJdb matching favored anti-spike CD8 responses and missed private and CD4 specificities.

V was shortened by 5 bases and J by 0 bases, with 11 bases between the two germline ends. The CDR3 length is 16 residues. Germline V CDR1 and CDR2: MNHEY, SVGAGI. Each cDNA molecule carried a unique molecular identifier. TCRdb re-called the 5' RACE reads through MiXCR, storing one row per CDR3 protein. The sample holds 63,000 or so distinct CDR3 sequences; around 10% are singletons and the top ten take 5% to 7%. Note on this clonotype: Antigen: not known.

This rearrangement joins TRBV6-5 to TRBJ2-6, with D uncertain. The clonotype was recovered from an adult who was a healthcare worker with PCR-confirmed SARS-CoV-2 infection or an uninfected control (not recorded which). The input for sequencing was whole blood, taken at baseline. CDR3 loop: CASSDVVGSGANVLTF. The DNA for the CDR3 is TGTGCCAGCAGTGACGTCGTGGGCTCTGGGGCCAACGTCCTGACTTTC.